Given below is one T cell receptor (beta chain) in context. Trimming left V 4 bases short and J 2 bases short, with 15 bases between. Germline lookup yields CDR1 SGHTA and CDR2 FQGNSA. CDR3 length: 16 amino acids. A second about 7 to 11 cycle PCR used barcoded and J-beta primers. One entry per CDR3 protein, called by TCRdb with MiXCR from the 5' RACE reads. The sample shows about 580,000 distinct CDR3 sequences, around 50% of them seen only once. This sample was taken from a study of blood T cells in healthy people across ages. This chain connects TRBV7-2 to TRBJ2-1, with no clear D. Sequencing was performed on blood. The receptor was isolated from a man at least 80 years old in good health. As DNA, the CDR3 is TGTGCCAGCAGCTACCACACCGGGCCAACCTACAATGAGCAGTTCTTC. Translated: CASSYHTGPTYNEQFF.